This T cell receptor (beta chain) originates from a study of cytomegalovirus exposure and HLA in healthy donors. Study outcomes and limitations: A missense DCLRE1C variant was associated with V- and J-gene trimming of TCR beta chains in a later analysis, and an independent cohort replicated the association.

Trimming removed 4 bases from V and 5 bases from J; junction bases left unmatched: 8. The germline CDR1 and CDR2 sequences are GTSNPN and SVGIG (reference sequence). This CDR3 is built from 14 residues. Turning to this clone: Its matching antigen is unknown.

The primer mix had 60 Vbeta and 13 Jbeta primers. The method was immunoSEQ multiplex PCR; TCRdb's version includes in-frame clones alone and lacks a portion of them. The sample lists about 130,000 clones, 77% occurring once. Sequencing was performed on PBMCs. The rearrangement joins TRBV30 to TRBJ1-5; TRBD1 aligns across 7 bases. The clonotype comes from a woman aged 40-49 years in good health and CMV-seropositive. The CDR3 DNA follows: TGTGCCTGGACCGAAGGAACAGGGGATCAGCCCCAGCATTTT. Amino acid sequence: CAWTEGTGDQPQHF.